This entry is about one T cell receptor (beta chain). This clone's antigen is unknown. With a much larger clone just one base away, this may be a read error. Genomic DNA was isolated using the Qiagen DNeasy kit from unsorted PBMCs as well as from negatively selected CD4+ and CD8+ fractions. TCR beta CDR3 regions were subjected to amplification by immunoSEQ multiplex PCR with primers that anneal to V and J segments. Amplification bias was minimized using a synthetic immune receptor repertoire, and residual bias was removed computationally after sequencing. In the paper's pipeline: Custom Python scripts were used to quantify repertoire diversity as the Shannon entropy index. Unsorted, CD4+ and CD8+ repertoires were analyzed separately, except for combined analyses in which CD4+ and CD8+ sequences were merged in silico. A clone was considered expanded if an increase in frequency of at least 2-fold after treatment relative to C1D1 was found, and a pseudocount of 0.5 was applied to clones undetected at baseline. Singleton clones were defined as clones with 0 or 1 copy at C1D1, and non-singleton clones were defined as clones with 2 or more copies. Clones expanded in unsorted samples were assigned a CD4+, CD8+ or unknown annotation through matching of protein sequences in sorted samples from the same patient. Wilcoxon tests on paired samples were used to test diversity changes from C1D1 to C4D1. The clones in this table, taken by TCRdb from immuneACCESS, are in-frame only. Not every clone is retained; where verified, under half of the shortfall comes from an unresolved V gene, and the cause of the rest is unknown. The DNA was the basis for D and trimming; V, J and clone size are from that table. A total of tens of thousands of clones appear in this sample, roughly 80% of them only once. The ten largest account for 2.5% to 3.5% of the sample.

These data belong to a study of PD-1 blockade in classical Hodgkin lymphoma (dated by TCRdb to 2020 to 2022). The study in broad terms: Nivolumab dosing was 3 mg/kg intravenously every 2 weeks, continuing until either disease progression or unacceptable toxicity. A peripheral blood immune signature of response to PD-1 blockade in classical Hodgkin lymphoma was defined using TCR beta sequencing and CyTOF. Paper-wide results and their limitations: Diversity was lower in patients who began nivolumab less than 1 year after ASCT, so these patients were left out of later analyses to avoid confounding by immune reconstitution. The study was limited to a single clinical trial cohort, and causes of repertoire differences, possibly disease activity or prior therapy, remained undefined. A significant rise by C4D1 was seen in CD4+ but not CD8+ TCR diversity (p=0.0027 vs p=0.16), with the rise being most apparent in complete responders (p=0.02). Baseline TCR diversity was reported to be lower in newly diagnosed patients than in healthy donors and to be lower still in relapsed/refractory patients. Baseline diversity similar to that of newly diagnosed patients was observed in trial patients achieving complete response, whereas significantly lower diversity was observed in partial responders and progressors.

The time point label corresponds to: cycle 4 day 1 (C4D1), after 6 weeks of nivolumab. Relapse after autologous stem cell transplantation had occurred in all trial patients, and cohorts A, B and C were distinguished by prior brentuximab vedotin exposure. Magnetic negative selection with a Miltenyi CD4+ T cell isolation kit was used to purify CD4+ T cells from thawed PBMCs. The trial cohort comprised about 60 patients with relapsed/refractory classical Hodgkin lymphoma whose best overall responses were complete response, partial response or progressive disease. Single-agent nivolumab was administered to trial patients in the multi-cohort phase II CheckMate 205 trial. An independent review committee assessed best overall response by applying the 2007 International Working Group response criteria. Trial PBMCs were obtained immediately prior to nivolumab initiation (C1D1) and on therapy at cycle 2 day 1 and cycle 4 day 1. After peripheral blood was drawn into 8 mL Vacutainer Cell Preparation Tubes, PBMCs were isolated by centrifugation and then cryopreserved. Purified CD4+ and CD8+ fractions were prepared only for cases with an additional available PBMC sample. On LS columns in a quadroMACS separator, the magnetically labelled cells were depleted, and the flow-through was collected as the purified fraction.

The trim is 5 bases for V and 2 bases for J, with a gap of 9 bases between the germline ends. The CDR3 sequence holds 13 residues, the cysteine and phenylalanine included. The CDR3 DNA has 39 bases and is translated from base 1. CDR1 and CDR2 are drawn from the germline V gene: SGHTA, FQGNSA. This sequence was found in a human donor with classical Hodgkin lymphoma. In this chain, TRBV7-2 is recombined with TRBJ1-2, with TRBD1 tentatively as D gene (6 bases match). Sequenced here: CD4+ T cells from blood, sampled before the fourth cycle of nivolumab. The DNA reads TGTGCCAGCAGCCTTGGACAGAACTATGGCTACACCTTC. The resulting protein is CASSLGQNYGYTF. Reference TRBV7-2 and TRBJ1-2 proteins supply the regions before and after the CDR3; the full variable domain is: GAGVSQSPSNKVTEKGKDVELRCDPISGHTALYWYRQSLGQGLEFLIYFQGNSAPDKSGLPSDRFSAERTGGSVSTLTIQRTQQEDSAVYLCASSLGQNYGYTFGSGTRLTVV.